One sample yielded the 10 T cell receptor beta chains listed below, sequenced in a study of blood T cell repertoires in COVID-19. Repertoires were generated with immunoSEQ multiplex PCR, while TCRdb's copy carries only in-frame clones and drops some. This sample yields approximately 31,000 clones, of which 85% to 95% are seen a single time; 10% to 15% belongs to the top ten. The sample taken for sequencing was peripheral blood. Source of these receptors: a human donor in a cohort sampled during active COVID-19.

The V and J genes are TRBV29-1 and TRBJ2-2, with 10 bases lining up with TRBD2. This CDR3 region has 15 residues. J was trimmed by 6 bases and V by 5 bases; bases with no gene match: 9. Germline V gives CDR1 SQVTM, CDR2 ANQGSEA. In nucleotides, the CDR3 is TGCAGCGTTCGACTAGCGGGCTCACTACCCGGGGAGCTGTTTTTT. This sequence encodes CSVRLAGSLPGELFF.

In this sample, this clone turned up once. J is TRBJ2-5 and V is TRBV9, with 12 bases fitting TRBD2. Per the germline V gene, CDR1 is SGDLS and CDR2 is YYNGEE. This CDR3 comprises 16 residues. The J segment lost 2 bases and the V segment lost 4 bases, leaving 6 bases of the junction unmatched. The CDR3 reads CASSPGLAGWQETQYF. The CDR3, as DNA: TGTGCCAGCAGCCCCGGACTAGCGGGGTGGCAAGAGACCCAGTACTTC.

The chain joins TRBV21-1 to TRBJ1-2; TRBD1 reflects the table's D call only, with no check against the DNA. TRBV21-1 is assigned pseudogene status. The CDR3 contains 15 residues. CDR3: CASSKSTENNYGYTF. In DNA form, the CDR3 reads TGTGCCAGCAGCAAATCGACAGAGAACAACTATGGCTACACCTTC.

The rearrangement joins TRBV29-1 to TRBJ2-1; 7 bases are shared with TRBD2. Looked up from germline, CDR1 is SQVTM and CDR2 is ANQGSEA. The V segment lost 7 bases and the J segment 4 bases; nucleotides outside the gene matches: 10. This CDR3 is 14 amino acids long. CDR3 coding DNA: TGCAGCGCCCGCGGGGGAGAGGGATACAATGAGCAGTTCTTC. It specifies CSARGGEGYNEQFF.

The CDR3 region is CASSSGQENTEAFF. Here the CDR3 DNA reads TGCGCCAGCAGCTCCGGACAGGAGAACACTGAAGCTTTCTTT. The chain combines TRBV5-1 with TRBJ1-1; TRBD1 aligns across 7 bases. The junction had 3 bases not matched to a gene; V was cut back by 3 bases and J by 1 base. CDR3 size: 14 residues. Germline CDR1 reads SGHRS; CDR2 reads YFSETQ.

V gene TRBV5-1 combines with J gene TRBJ2-3, with D possibly being TRBD2 (6 bases). The germline CDR1 and CDR2 sequences are SGHRS and YFSETQ. This CDR3 spans 15 amino acids. The ends were cut back, 1 base at V and 2 bases at J, with 11 bases in the middle. Here the CDR3 DNA reads TGCGCCAGCAGCTTGTACGGGAGCGTCACAGATACGCAGTATTTT. This sequence encodes CASSLYGSVTDTQYF.

The chain recombines TRBV5-5 with TRBJ1-6; D might be TRBD1 (6 bases). The CDR3 runs 14 residues. The germline gives CDR1 SGHKS, CDR2 YYEKEE (reference sequence). Trimming pared 4 bases from V and 5 bases from J, leaving 10 bases between. The CDR3 region is CASSRQADNSPLHF. For the CDR3, the DNA is TGTGCCAGCAGCCGACAGGCTGATAATTCACCCCTCCACTTT.

The CDR3 DNA sequence: TGTGCCAGCAGCTTAGGACAGGGGTTCGGAGCTTTCTTT. The encoded protein is CASSLGQGFGAFF. V gene TRBV7-9 combines with J gene TRBJ1-1, with 8 bases identical to TRBD1. The CDR3 totals 13 residues. Germline V gives CDR1 SEHNR, CDR2 FQNEAQ (reference sequence). Trimming removed 1 base from V and 10 bases from J; junction bases left unmatched: 5.

The chain carries TRBV15 and TRBJ2-7, with D maybe TRBD2 (6 bases). The V gene's germline CDR1 is LNHNV and CDR2 YYDKDF (reference sequence). Trimming cost V 0 bases and J 2 bases, with 11 bases left between them. This CDR3 has 15 residues. CDR3: CATSRDVTSAYEQYF. The CDR3 DNA reads as TGTGCCACCAGCAGAGACGTGACTAGTGCCTACGAGCAGTACTTC.

The chain employs TRBV25-1 and TRBJ2-5; the D is unclear. V was trimmed by 2 bases and J by 1 base, leaving 11 bases between them. The CDR3 covers 15 residues. Germline values: CDR1 MGHDK, CDR2 SYGVNS. The CDR3 protein is CASSERSNSQETQYF. DNA of the CDR3: TGTGCCAGCAGTGAACGGTCCAACAGCCAAGAGACCCAGTACTTC.